These 7 T cell receptor beta chains share one sample of origin, sequenced in a study of T cell responses to AZD1222 COVID-19 vaccine. Assay used: immunoSEQ multiplex PCR; TCRdb lists only in-frame clones, some missing. The sample contains around 120,000 clones, around 93% of which appear only once. This material consisted of peripheral blood, taken 28 days after the second AZD1222 dose. These TCRs come from an adult who received the AZD1222 COVID-19 vaccine.

The chain is built from TRBV7-9 and TRBJ1-6, with no clear D. CDR3 size: 14 residues. Per germline, CDR1 SEHNR and CDR2 FQNEAQ (reference sequence). The V end was cut by 3 bases, the J end by 10 bases, with 13 bases between. The CDR3 DNA reads as TGTGCCAGCAGCTTTCCAGGTGATAGATCACCCCTCCACTTT. This translates into CASSFPGDRSPLHF.

Comments on this clone: One end of the junction fails to match germline, which may point to a read error. The chain is built from TRBV20-1 and TRBJ1-6, with 10 bases fitting TRBD1. CDR3 length: 10 residues. Germline V lookup: CDR1 DFQATT, CDR2 SNEGSKA (reference sequence). The chain's CDR3 is CSAEGQGYPF. The CDR3 nucleotides are TGCAGTGCGGAGGGACAGGGGTATCCCTTT.

CDR3 nucleotides: TGTGCCAGCAGGAGCAGCCGGGACAGGGCGATTGAGCAGTTCTTC. It codes for CASRSSRDRAIEQFF. The rearrangement links TRBV7-2 to TRBJ2-1, with TRBD1 matching over 9 bases. Germline-derived CDR1 and CDR2 are SGHTA and FQGNSA. Trimming at V came to 6 bases and at J to 9 bases, leaving 12 bases not matched to a gene. The CDR3 sequence is 15 residues long.

The rearrangement uses TRBV7-9 and TRBJ2-5; either TRBD1 or TRBD2 may fit D (5 bases each). Germline V lookup: CDR1 SEHNR, CDR2 FQNEAQ (reference sequence). V was shortened by 5 bases and J by 4 bases, with 11 bases between the two germline ends. This CDR3 has 13 amino acids. The CDR3 region is CASSPRGPETQYF. The CDR3 DNA reads TGTGCCAGCAGCCCTCGGGGCCCAGAGACCCAGTACTTC.

V is TRBV11-3 and J is TRBJ2-7, with TRBD2 as a possible D gene (7 bases). Germline V CDR1 and CDR2: SGHNT, YENEEA. CDR3 size: 13 residues. Trimming shortened V by 5 bases and J by 5 bases, and 13 bases separated the two germline ends. This CDR3 reads CASSVGGGDEQYF. The CDR3 DNA follows: TGTGCCAGCAGCGTAGGAGGGGGGGACGAGCAGTACTTC.

The rearrangement joins TRBV6-6 to TRBJ2-1; a possible D gene is TRBD2 (7 bases). Per germline, CDR1 MNHNY and CDR2 SVGAGI (reference sequence). Trimming pared 2 bases from V and 5 bases from J, leaving 13 bases between. CDR3 length: 15 residues. The CDR3 protein is CASSYNAGANNEQFF. DNA of the CDR3: TGTGCCAGCAGTTACAACGCGGGGGCCAACAATGAGCAGTTCTTC.

A note on this clone: The same CDR3 also results from other DNA sequences found in this sample. The chain employs TRBV7-2 and TRBJ1-3; D is unresolved. Deletions cut 1 base from V and 0 bases from J, with 4 bases between. The CDR3 has 14 residues. Germline V gene lookup returns CDR1 SGHTA and CDR2 FQGNSA. The CDR3 sequence is CASSLGTSGNTIYF. CDR3 bases: TGTGCCAGCAGCTTAGGTACCTCTGGAAACACCATATATTTT.